Sequencing of this T cell receptor (beta chain) was carried out in a study of control samples from healthy donors and cancer patients. This table comes from immunoSEQ multiplex PCR, and its TCRdb copy is limited to in-frame clones, with some not included. The sample includes about 60,000 clones, roughly 95% of them seen just once. The clonotype was recovered from a woman in her late teens or twenties in good health. The sequencing input was blood.

The CDR3 here is CAWSALEGAEAFF. Here the CDR3 DNA reads TGTGCCTGGAGTGCCCTGGAGGGGGCTGAAGCTTTCTTT. The gene calls are TRBV30 and TRBJ1-1; possible D gene TRBD1, 6 bases. V shed 1 base and J shed 6 bases, with 12 bases lying between them. CDR1 and CDR2 from the germline V gene are GTSNPN and SVGIG (reference sequence). The CDR3 loop spans 13 amino acids.